The subject of this entry is one T cell receptor (beta chain). The V end lost 6 bases, the J end lost 3 bases, and 16 bases lay between the germline ends. Germline lookup yields CDR1 MNHEY and CDR2 SVGAGI. The CDR3 contains 15 residues. Generated by immunoSEQ multiplex PCR, the TCRdb table keeps only in-frame clones and is missing some. The table has approximately 90,000 clones, around 83% seen once. This sample was taken from a study of identifying expanded T cells in peripheral blood. No infections or other immune events were documented during collection. The receptor's source is a person aged 18 to 75 in good health. Material: blood. The rearrangement uses TRBV6-5 and TRBJ2-3; D is unclear. CDR3 nucleotides: TGTGCCAGCAGACCCCTTAGGGCAGTGACAGATACGCAGTATTTT. Translation gives CASRPLRAVTDTQYF.